The rows below give T cell receptor beta chains drawn from one sample of a study of T cell responses to AZD1222 COVID-19 vaccine. Data came from immunoSEQ multiplex PCR; TCRdb stores just in-frame clones and leaves some out. The data contain 150,000 or so clones, roughly nine tenths of them singletons. The sequencing here drew on peripheral blood, taken on day 0 of MenACWY control vaccination. The receptors stem from an adult in good health. Both conserved end residues are part of each CDR3. Fields, in order: D gene, clone size, J gene, V gene, CDR3 DNA, CDR3 protein. The D gene is left open where the match is weak. Rows may omit the clone size; those that give it use once, few, many or a size class.

D: .
size: .
J: TRBJ2-5
V: TRBV5-5
DNA: TGTGCCAGCAGCTTGGTACGGGAGACCCAGTACTTC
CDR3: CASSLVRETQYF

D: .
size: once
J: TRBJ1-1
V: TRBV12-2
DNA: TGTGCAAGTCGCCCGCCGTATCCTCGAAAGGCTTTCTTT
CDR3: CASRPPYPRKAFF

D: TRBD1
size: few
J: TRBJ1-2
V: TRBV4-2
DNA: TGTGCCAGCAGCCAAGATCGGCAAGGACAGGGGTTTGTGTATGGCTACACCTTC
CDR3: CASSQDRQGQGFVYGYTF

D: TRBD2
size: .
J: TRBJ2-7
V: TRBV7-3
DNA: TGTGCCAGCAGCTTAAGCGGGGGTAAGATCTACGAGCAGTACTTC
CDR3: CASSLSGGKIYEQYF

D: .
size: .
J: TRBJ2-6
V: TRBV12-1
DNA: TGTGCCAGCAGCTCCCTCCTCCGGGACGGAGAATACTCTGGGGCCAACGTCCTGACTTTC
CDR3: CASSSLLRDGEYSGANVLTF

D: TRBD2
size: .
J: TRBJ2-3
V: TRBV5-4
DNA: TGTGCCAGCAGCTTCCCGGGACTAGTGACAGATACGCAGTATTTT
CDR3: CASSFPGLVTDTQYF

D: .
size: .
J: TRBJ2-7
V: TRBV7-2
DNA: TGTGCCAGCAGCTTAAGGGTCAGGGGGGTATACGAGCAGTACTTC
CDR3: CASSLRVRGVYEQYF

D: .
size: .
J: TRBJ1-6
V: TRBV5-1
DNA: TGCGCCAGCAGCTTACAAGGAGGCTCCTATAATTCACCCCTCCACTTT
CDR3: CASSLQGGSYNSPLHF

D: .
size: .
J: TRBJ2-1
V: TRBV4-3
DNA: TGCGCCAGCAGCGAGGCGGGAACTCTTTACAATGAGCAGTTCTTC
CDR3: CASSEAGTLYNEQFF

D: .
size: .
J: TRBJ2-3
V: TRBV24-1
DNA: TGTGCCACCCGTTCGGGGGGCGCGGGGACAGATACGCAGTATTTT
CDR3: CATRSGGAGTDTQYF

D: TRBD1
size: .
J: TRBJ1-1
V: TRBV14
DNA: TGTGCCAGCGGACAGGGTATGAACACTGAAGCTTTCTTT
CDR3: CASGQGMNTEAFF

D: .
size: .
J: TRBJ1-3
V: TRBV7-6
DNA: TGTGCCAGCAGCCAGTGGGGAGGGGCCAGGGGAGCTTCTGGAAACACCATATATTTT
CDR3: CASSQWGGARGASGNTIYF

D: .
size: .
J: TRBJ1-1
V: TRBV10-2
DNA: TGCGCCTCTTCGCCCCGGGCAGGGCTCGACACTGAAGCTTTCTTT
CDR3: CASSPRAGLDTEAFF

D: .
size: .
J: TRBJ2-2
V: TRBV24-1
DNA: TGTGCCACCAGTGAGCCCCACGGGTCGGGGTTTGGGACCGGGGAGCTGTTTTTT
CDR3: CATSEPHGSGFGTGELFF

D: TRBD1
size: once
J: TRBJ1-1
V: TRBV6-5
DNA: TGTGCCAGCAGTTCGACAGGGGGCGACACTGAAGCTTTCTTT
CDR3: CASSSTGGDTEAFF

D: .
size: .
J: TRBJ1-1
V: TRBV7-2
DNA: TGTGCCAGCAGCTTCCTCCGGGACCTCACTGAAGCTTTCTTT
CDR3: CASSFLRDLTEAFF

D: TRBD1
size: .
J: TRBJ1-1
V: TRBV12-5
DNA: TGTGCTAGTGGTTCAGGGGGCGAAGCTGAAGCTTTCTTT
CDR3: CASGSGGEAEAFF

D: .
size: .
J: TRBJ2-1
V: TRBV11-3
DNA: TGTGCCAGCAGCTTAGCCTACAGATATGTAGACAATGAGCAGTTCTTC
CDR3: CASSLAYRYVDNEQFF

D: .
size: .
J: TRBJ1-1
V: TRBV7-2
DNA: TGTGCCAGCAGCTTTGCTGGGAACACTGAAGCTTTCTTT
CDR3: CASSFAGNTEAFF

D: .
size: .
J: TRBJ1-1
V: TRBV3-1/TRBV3-2
DNA: TGTGCCAGCAGCCAAGTCCCGAGTCGTCGGGGGGCGCGAGGGACTGAAGCTTTCTTT
CDR3: CASSQVPSRRGARGTEAFF

D: .
size: .
J: TRBJ2-2
V: TRBV6-5
DNA: TGTGCCAGCAGTTACTCGAGATCTGAGGGCACCGGGGAGCTGTTTTTT
CDR3: CASSYSRSEGTGELFF